One sample yielded the 22 T cell receptor beta chains listed below, sequenced in a study of T cells after yellow fever vaccination. TCRdb redid the calling of the 5' RACE reads with MiXCR, one entry per CDR3 protein. The sample has some 350,000 distinct CDR3 sequences; over 5% are singletons. The source was PBMCs, collected 5 days after the yellow fever booster vaccination. The receptors were sampled from a man younger than 45 who received the YFV17D yellow fever vaccine.

V gene TRBV13 combines with J gene TRBJ2-5; D is undetermined. The CDR3 spans 13 residues. V was clipped by 2 bases and J by 4 bases, with 8 bases between them. Germline V CDR1 and CDR2: PRHDT, FYEKMQ (reference sequence). The CDR3, as DNA: TGTGCCAGCAGCTTAAGGGCTTCAGAGACCCAGTACTTC. Its protein product is CASSLRASETQYF.

J is TRBJ2-1 and V is TRBV20-1; 12 bases are shared with TRBD2. V was pared by 5 bases and J by 3 bases, with 5 bases of the junction left unmatched. Germline loops: CDR1 DFQATT, CDR2 SNEGSKA (reference sequence). The CDR3 runs 15 residues. The CDR3 reads CSAPLTSGSYNEQFF. DNA of the CDR3: TGCAGTGCTCCTCTGACTAGCGGGAGCTACAATGAGCAGTTCTTC.

At least ten counts were recorded for this clonotype. J is TRBJ1-1 and V is TRBV29-1; D may be TRBD1 (6 bases). Deletions cut 6 bases from V and 2 bases from J, with 19 bases between. This CDR3 contains 15 residues. CDR1 SQVTM and CDR2 ANQGSEA come from the germline V gene. The CDR3 loop is CSVGQTGTFNTEAFF. DNA of the CDR3: TGCAGCGTGGGTCAAACAGGGACCTTTAACACTGAAGCTTTCTTT.

This clonotype has at least ten counts. This chain uses TRBV5-1 with TRBJ2-5; 7 bases are a match to TRBD1. This CDR3 has 13 residues. V shed 4 bases and J 5 bases; nucleotides not matched to a gene: 5. The V gene's germline CDR1 is SGHRS and CDR2 YFSETQ. CDR3 DNA sequence: TGCGCCAGCAGCCGAGACAGGGTCGAGACCCAGTACTTC. Protein sequence: CASSRDRVETQYF.

The chain employs TRBV20-1 and TRBJ2-3; TRBD2 is a possible D gene (6 bases). Trimming removed 8 bases at V and 1 base at J, with 16 bases between. The CDR3 length is 14 residues. Germline CDR1 DFQATT, CDR2 SNEGSKA (reference sequence). CDR3 in amino acids: CSSHRASGTDTQYF. CDR3 sequence (DNA): TGCAGTTCACATAGGGCTAGCGGCACAGATACGCAGTATTTT.

This clonotype was recorded at least ten times. This rearrangement joins TRBV7-2 to TRBJ2-2, with D uncertain. Trimming stripped 2 bases from V and 6 bases from J, with 4 bases between. The CDR3 extends over 12 amino acids. CDR1 SGHTA and CDR2 FQGNSA come from the germline V gene. The CDR3 region has the DNA TGTGCCAGCAGCTTACGGGCCGGGGAGCTGTTTTTT. Its protein product is CASSLRAGELFF.

This clonotype was seen only a few times. The rearrangement joins TRBV27 to TRBJ2-5; D tentatively reads TRBD1 or TRBD2 (5 bases each). Trimming removed 0 bases at V and 3 bases at J, with 11 bases between. From germline, CDR1 is MNHEY and CDR2 SMNVEV (reference sequence). This CDR3 is built from 15 residues. CDR3: CASSLSHGTKETQYF. DNA of the CDR3: TGTGCCAGCAGTTTATCCCACGGGACCAAAGAGACCCAGTACTTC.

This clonotype has just a few counts. The chain employs TRBV29-1 and TRBJ2-7, with 10 bases fitting TRBD1. The CDR3 has 13 residues. Germline V lookup: CDR1 SQVTM, CDR2 ANQGSEA. Losses at the gene ends were 7 bases for V and 3 bases for J; bases not matched to a gene: 6. DNA for the CDR3: TGCAGCGCCCGGGACAGGGGACACTACGAGCAGTACTTC. It specifies CSARDRGHYEQYF.

V is TRBV4-1 and J is TRBJ2-7, with D tentatively TRBD1 (6 bases). Germline CDR1 reads MGHRA; CDR2 reads YSYEKL. The CDR3 loop spans 15 amino acids. Trimming removed 1 base at V and 4 bases at J, with 14 bases between. The CDR3 loop is CASSQGMGTLYEQYF. The CDR3 nucleotides read TGCGCCAGCAGCCAAGGAATGGGGACACTATACGAGCAGTACTTC.

The V and J genes are TRBV20-1 and TRBJ1-2; D uncertain. In germline, CDR1 is DFQATT, CDR2 SNEGSKA (reference sequence). V was pared by 0 bases and J by 0 bases, with 8 bases between. The CDR3 extends over 14 amino acids. The CDR3 reads CSARDRTSNYGYTF. The CDR3 DNA reads as TGCAGTGCTAGAGATAGGACTTCTAACTATGGCTACACCTTC.

The CDR3 DNA reads TGTGCCAGCAGCCCGTGGCCTAAAAACACCGGGGAGCTGTTTTTT. This translates into CASSPWPKNTGELFF. This chain connects TRBV9 to TRBJ2-2, with D hard to call. Trimming cost V 4 bases and J 2 bases, with 12 bases left between them. The CDR3 is made up of 15 amino acids. Germline loops: CDR1 SGDLS, CDR2 YYNGEE.

There are a few counts of this clonotype. The chain uses TRBV12-3 or TRBV12-4 and TRBJ2-3; tentatively, D is TRBD2 (5 bases). The CDR3 has 14 residues. Trimming removed 4 bases at V and 7 bases at J, with 15 bases between. The CDR3 region is CASSSVRVPNTQYF. In DNA form, the CDR3 reads TGTGCCAGCAGTTCGGTGCGGGTGCCGAATACGCAGTATTTT.

There are many counts of this clonotype. The chain couples TRBV29-1 to TRBJ2-4, with 10 bases lining up with TRBD1. The V gene's germline CDR1 is SQVTM and CDR2 ANQGSEA. This CDR3 has 14 amino acids. After removal of 1 base from V and 12 bases from J, the junction contained 9 bases not matched to a gene. The CDR3 sequence: CSVEGSDRGHAQYF. The CDR3 DNA reads TGCAGCGTTGAAGGGTCCGACAGGGGGCACGCTCAGTACTTC.

This chain uses TRBV20-1 with TRBJ2-5, with 9 nucleotides matching TRBD2. This CDR3 comprises 16 residues. J was trimmed by 4 bases and V by 0 bases; bases with no gene match: 9. Germline V lookup: CDR1 DFQATT, CDR2 SNEGSKA (reference sequence). The CDR3 nucleotides are TGCAGTGCTAGAGAGTTTGGCGGGAGGGGGTTAGAGACCCAGTACTTC. Encoded protein: CSAREFGGRGLETQYF.

This clonotype appeared a few times. The chain couples TRBV5-5 to TRBJ2-1; possibly TRBD2 for D (5 bases). The CDR3 is 12 residues long. Trimming pared 4 bases from V and 10 bases from J, leaving 12 bases between. Germline CDR1 reads SGHKS; CDR2 reads YYEKEE (reference sequence). The CDR3: CASSRGIGEQFF. DNA for the CDR3: TGTGCCAGCAGCAGAGGGATCGGGGAGCAGTTCTTC.

This clonotype was detected only a few times. The DNA for the CDR3 is TGCAGTGCTTCGTACATGGATACGCAGTATTTT. This translates into CSASYMDTQYF. The rearrangement links TRBV20-1 to TRBJ2-3, with unresolved D. The CDR3 totals 11 residues. Germline CDR1 and CDR2: DFQATT and SNEGSKA (reference sequence). The V and J ends lost 5 bases and 6 bases respectively, with 9 bases between them.

This clonotype was counted a few times. The DNA of the CDR3 is TGTGCCAGCAGCTTAAACGCGGGACCGTTAGCCTATGGCTACACCTTC. It yields the protein CASSLNAGPLAYGYTF. The rearrangement links TRBV7-9 to TRBJ1-2, with D maybe TRBD1 (5 bases). The CDR3 runs to 16 residues. The V end was cut by 2 bases, the J end by 4 bases, with 17 bases between. CDR1 is SEHNR, CDR2 FQNEAQ, per germline (reference sequence).

This clonotype was picked up a small number of times. This chain links TRBV25-1 with TRBJ2-1; TRBD1 is a possible D gene (5 bases). This CDR3 spans 13 amino acids. Trimming took 10 bases from V and 9 from J, leaving 19 bases between them. Germline V gene data show CDR1 as MGHDK and CDR2 as SYGVNS. CDR3 sequence reads: CATTGPNTGEQFF. The CDR3 DNA is TGTGCCACTACAGGTCCGAATACGGGTGAGCAGTTCTTC.

The J gene is TRBJ2-5, the V gene TRBV20-1; TRBD2 aligns across 11 bases. This CDR3 region has 18 residues. Trimming removed 1 base from V and 4 bases from J; junction bases left unmatched: 14. Germline V gives CDR1 DFQATT, CDR2 SNEGSKA (reference sequence). The CDR3 region is CSARGPLAGGYRLETQYF. The CDR3 nucleotides are TGCAGTGCTAGAGGCCCCCTAGCGGGAGGATACCGGCTAGAGACCCAGTACTTC.

This clonotype occurred many times. The V and J genes are TRBV20-1 and TRBJ2-7, with D maybe TRBD2 (6 bases). CDR1 DFQATT and CDR2 SNEGSKA come from the germline V gene (reference sequence). Trimming took off 6 bases at V and 0 bases at J, with 18 bases between the two ends. The length of the CDR3 is 15 residues. CDR3 sequence: CSANNPGVPSYEQYF. CDR3 in DNA: TGCAGTGCGAACAATCCGGGAGTCCCCTCCTACGAGCAGTACTTC.

This clonotype turned up a few times. V is TRBV7-6 and J is TRBJ2-1; maybe TRBD2 (6 bases). V lost 4 bases and J lost 4, with 14 bases in between. The CDR3 sequence is 15 residues long. Germline V CDR1 and CDR2: SGHVS, FNYEAQ. Here the CDR3 reads CASSSFPTSYNEQFF. CDR3 in DNA: TGTGCCAGCAGCTCTTTCCCGACTAGTTACAATGAGCAGTTCTTC.

Many counts were recorded for this clonotype. The J gene is TRBJ1-1, the V gene TRBV14; TRBD1 matches at 9 bases. CDR1 SGHDN and CDR2 FVKESK come from the germline V gene. V lost 1 base, J lost 8 bases, and 14 bases stayed unmatched. The CDR3 has 17 amino acids. The CDR3 reads CASSQVFNNRDRVEAFF. CDR3 bases: TGTGCCAGCAGCCAAGTCTTTAACAACCGGGACAGGGTGGAAGCTTTCTTT.